Below are 29 T cell receptor beta chains sequenced from a single sample in a study of early T cells in non-severe SARS-CoV-2 infection. TCRdb re-called the 5' RACE reads with MiXCR, one entry per CDR3 protein. This table has 20,000 to 25,000 distinct CDR3 sequences, 5.5% appearing once. Sequenced: whole blood. The receptors here all came from an adult who was a healthcare worker with PCR-confirmed SARS-CoV-2 infection or an uninfected control (not recorded which).

Regarding this clonotype: A read error is possible here, since a much larger clone lies one base away. The chain is built from TRBV5-1 and TRBJ2-1, with TRBD2 identical over 13 bases. The ends lost 6 bases at V and 5 bases at J; junction bases unmatched: 14. Germline CDR1 reads SGHRS; CDR2 reads YFSETQ. The CDR3 has 18 residues. The CDR3 DNA is TGCGCCAGCAACCCCGGGACTAGCGGGACCCGACCTAACAATGAGCAGTTCTTC. It codes for CASNPGTSGTRPNNEQFF.

In its sample, this clonotype was seen many times. The chain uses TRBV7-7 and TRBJ1-4, with 8 nucleotides matching TRBD1. Germline V gene data show CDR1 as SSHAT and CDR2 as FNYEAQ (reference sequence). This CDR3 has 13 residues. Unmatched junction bases numbered 3, after V lost 4 bases and J lost 8 bases. The CDR3, as DNA: TGTGCCAGCAGCTCCGGGACAGGCGAAAAACTGTTTTTT. It codes for CASSSGTGEKLFF.

This clonotype was found a few times. The V call is TRBV2, the J call TRBJ2-7, with a tentative D call TRBD1 (6 bases). CDR1 is SNHLY and CDR2 is FYNNEI in the germline V gene. The CDR3 extends over 14 amino acids. V shed 7 bases and J shed 2 bases, with 15 bases lying between them. CDR3 residues: CASKGWGPTYEQYF. The CDR3 nucleotides are TGTGCCAGCAAGGGGTGGGGGCCTACCTACGAGCAGTACTTC.

Ten or more counts support this clonotype. The gene calls are TRBV7-8 and TRBJ2-7; D ambiguous. V lost 2 bases to trimming and J lost 3 bases, with 5 bases between them. Germline V CDR1 and CDR2: SGHVS, FQNEAQ. The CDR3 loop spans 12 amino acids. The CDR3 region is CASSLSLYEQYF. The CDR3 DNA is TGTGCCAGCAGCTTAAGTCTCTACGAGCAGTACTTC. The complete variable domain, with remaining parts taken from reference TRBV7-8 and TRBJ2-7, reads GAGVSQSPRYKVAKRGQDVALRCDPISGHVSLFWYQQALGQGPEFLTYFQNEAQLDKSGLPSDRFFAERPEGSVSTLKIQRTQQEDSAVYLCASSLSLYEQYFGPGTRLTVT.

This clonotype appeared many times. The rearrangement uses TRBV14 and TRBJ1-5, with D unclear. The CDR3 runs 12 residues. The V and J ends lost 1 base and 5 bases respectively, with 3 bases between them. Germline lookup yields CDR1 SGHDN and CDR2 FVKESK. Written as DNA, the CDR3 is TGTGCCAGCAGCCAAGGTTATCAGCCCCAGCATTTT. Protein product: CASSQGYQPQHF.

This clonotype qualifies as medium-sized. The V and J genes are TRBV24-1 and TRBJ2-3; D remains unclear. Per germline, CDR1 KGHDR and CDR2 SFDVKD. The CDR3 has 13 residues. The V end lost 3 bases, the J end lost 0 bases, and 3 bases lay between the germline ends. The CDR3 nucleotides are TGTGCCACCAGTGATCCTAGCACAGATACGCAGTATTTT. Protein: CATSDPSTDTQYF.

This clonotype ranks as medium-sized. The chain joins TRBV29-1 to TRBJ1-2; 7 positions match TRBD1. V gave up 5 bases and J gave up 2 bases; unmatched junction bases: 11. Germline V gene lookup returns CDR1 SQVTM and CDR2 ANQGSEA. CDR3 length equals 15 residues. CDR3 nucleotides: TGCAGCGTTTATGAACCGGGACAGAAGAACTATGGCTACACCTTC. Residues: CSVYEPGQKNYGYTF.

This clonotype was observed at least ten times. The chain joins TRBV6-1 to TRBJ2-1; the D gene is possibly TRBD1 (6 bases). The CDR3 runs 15 residues. V lost 7 bases to trimming and J lost 0 bases, with 13 bases between them. From germline, CDR1 is MNHNS and CDR2 SASEGT. CDR3 nucleotide sequence: TGTGCCAGCAACAGGGCAATGAGCTCCTACAATGAGCAGTTCTTC. The encoded protein is CASNRAMSSYNEQFF.

This clonotype was observed many times. This chain uses TRBV11-2 with TRBJ2-7; 9 bases line up with TRBD1. This CDR3 contains 15 residues. The germline gives CDR1 SGHAT, CDR2 FQNNGV. V shed 0 bases, J shed 3 bases, and the junction held 3 bases outside the gene matches. The CDR3 nucleotides read TGTGCCAGCAGCTTAGATCCGACAGGGGGCTACGAGCAGTACTTC. This gives the protein CASSLDPTGGYEQYF.

This clonotype was picked up many times. This rearrangement joins TRBV7-2 to TRBJ1-5; D may be TRBD1 (5 bases). The V end was cut by 5 bases, the J end by 1 base, with 9 bases between. Germline V gene sequence: CDR1 SGHTA, CDR2 FQGNSA. This CDR3 is built from 14 residues. CDR3 region: CASSQGASNQPQHF. The CDR3 coding sequence is TGTGCCAGCAGCCAAGGGGCGAGCAATCAGCCCCAGCATTTT.

This clonotype has only one observation. A much bigger clone sits one base away, suggesting this may be a read error. The CDR3 ends on some other residue instead of the conserved phenylalanine or tryptophan, so this is likely a read error. The genes are TRBV20-1 and TRBJ2-1, with D maybe TRBD1 (5 bases). Deletions cut 0 bases from V and 8 bases from J, with 17 bases between. The CDR3 runs 15 residues. Per germline, CDR1 DFQATT and CDR2 SNEGSKA (reference sequence). The CDR3 loop is CSARDRTRSGYEQFL. The CDR3 region has the DNA TGCAGTGCTAGAGATCGGACAAGAAGTGGCTATGAGCAGTTCTTA.

This clonotype has ten or more counts. This chain connects TRBV18 to TRBJ1-2, with TRBD1 identical over 8 bases. The germline V gene encodes CDR1 KGHSH and CDR2 LQKENI. Unmatched junction bases numbered 9, after V lost 4 bases and J lost 2 bases. The CDR3 runs to 16 residues. The CDR3 DNA sequence: TGTGCCAGCTCACGTAAAGGGACAGGAGACAACTATGGCTACACCTTC. Translating it yields CASSRKGTGDNYGYTF. Full variable domain (remainder filled in from reference TRBV18 and TRBJ1-2): NAGVMQNPRHLVRRRGQEARLRCSPMKGHSHVYWYRQLPEEGLKFMVYLQKENIIDESGMPKERFSAEFPKEGPSILRIQQVVRGDSAAYFCASSRKGTGDNYGYTFGSGTRLTVV.

This clonotype appeared many times. This rearrangement joins TRBV7-3 to TRBJ1-1, with D possibly TRBD1 on 6 matching bases. The V and J ends lost 2 bases and 4 bases respectively, with 8 bases between them. Looked up from germline, CDR1 is SGHTA and CDR2 is FQGTGA. The CDR3 runs to 13 residues. The CDR3 region is CASSLLDSTEAFF. As DNA, the CDR3 is TGTGCCAGCAGCTTACTGGACAGCACTGAAGCTTTCTTT.

The table lists this clonotype with many counts. This chain links TRBV20-1 with TRBJ1-1; no clear D gene. Trimming stripped 5 bases from V and 6 bases from J, with 10 bases between. The CDR3 sequence is 11 residues long. CDR1 is DFQATT and CDR2 is SNEGSKA in the germline V gene (reference sequence). The CDR3 is CSACPVAEAFF. DNA of the CDR3: TGCAGTGCTTGTCCGGTCGCTGAAGCTTTCTTT.

This clonotype has ten or more counts. V is TRBV6-6 and J is TRBJ2-7; maybe TRBD1 (6 bases). V was trimmed by 2 bases and J by 2 bases, leaving 10 bases between them. Germline V gene sequence: CDR1 MNHNY, CDR2 SVGAGI (reference sequence). The length of the CDR3 is 14 residues. The CDR3 region is CASSYGQGTYEQYF. CDR3 bases: TGTGCCAGCAGTTACGGCCAGGGGACCTACGAGCAGTACTTC.

The chain carries TRBV5-1 and TRBJ1-1; D gene ambiguous. CDR1 is SGHRS, CDR2 YFSETQ, per germline. The CDR3 loop spans 14 amino acids. With 4 bases removed from V and 2 bases from J, the gap between germline ends came to 12 bases. DNA of the CDR3: TGCGCCAGCAGCCCGAGGACGGATAACACTGAAGCTTTCTTT. This encodes CASSPRTDNTEAFF.

This clonotype was seen ten or more times. This chain's CDR3 is CASSQAQYLAGYTF. The CDR3 bases are TGTGCCAGCAGCCAAGCGCAGTATTTGGCGGGCTACACCTTC. The chain has TRBV14 and TRBJ1-2; D ambiguous. Germline assignment: CDR1 SGHDN and CDR2 FVKESK. The V end lost 1 base, the J end lost 8 bases, and 14 bases lay between the germline ends. The CDR3 loop spans 14 amino acids. Full variable domain (remainder filled in from reference TRBV14 and TRBJ1-2): EAGVTQFPSHSVIEKGQTVTLRCDPISGHDNLYWYRRVMGKEIKFLLHFVKESKQDESGMPNNRFLAERTGGTYSTLKVQPAELEDSGVYFCASSQAQYLAGYTFGSGTRLTVV.

The chain has TRBV5-1 and TRBJ2-7; D might be TRBD1 (6 bases). The CDR3 covers 13 residues. The V gene's germline CDR1 is SGHRS and CDR2 YFSETQ. V lost 1 base and J lost 3, with 8 bases in between. In DNA, the CDR3 is TGCGCCAGCAGCTTGCGGACAGACTACGAGCAGTACTTC. It is translated as CASSLRTDYEQYF.

This clonotype turned up a few times. This rearrangement joins TRBV19 to TRBJ1-1; D is possibly TRBD1 (5 bases). CDR1 is LNHDA and CDR2 is SQIVND in the germline V gene (reference sequence). V lost 3 bases and J lost 4, with 18 bases in between. This CDR3 has 16 residues. CDR3 region: CASSIRARGKGTEAFF. The DNA for the CDR3 is TGTGCCAGTAGTATCCGGGCGAGGGGAAAGGGCACTGAAGCTTTCTTT.

In DNA form, the CDR3 reads TGTGCCAGCAGCAGGAGACAGGGTGGACCGGAGACCCAGTACTTC. Its translation: CASSRRQGGPETQYF. The J gene is TRBJ2-5, the V gene TRBV7-2; 7 nucleotides match TRBD1. The V and J ends lost 5 bases and 5 bases, in that order; junction bases with no gene match: 11. The CDR3 totals 15 residues. CDR1 is SGHTA and CDR2 is FQGNSA in the germline V gene.

This clonotype was observed at least ten times. This chain connects TRBV27 to TRBJ1-1, with D perhaps matching TRBD1 (5 bases). Trimming removed 4 bases from V and 4 bases from J, with 19 bases in between. This CDR3 spans 16 amino acids. Germline lookup yields CDR1 MNHEY and CDR2 SMNVEV (reference sequence). CDR3 in DNA: TGTGCCAGCAGTTATATGGGACCCCGTGGGGCCACTGAAGCTTTCTTT. Protein sequence: CASSYMGPRGATEAFF.

Many counts were recorded for this clonotype. This rearrangement joins TRBV18 to TRBJ2-1, with D possibly matching TRBD1 (6 bases). V was shortened by 3 bases and J by 4 bases, with 13 bases between the two germline ends. This CDR3 has 15 residues. Germline CDR1 KGHSH, CDR2 LQKENI. In DNA, the CDR3 is TGTGCCAGCTCACCCACTGGGGGCAGGTACAATGAGCAGTTCTTC. It yields the protein CASSPTGGRYNEQFF. The full variable domain, rest sourced from reference TRBV18 and TRBJ2-1, is NAGVMQNPRHLVRRRGQEARLRCSPMKGHSHVYWYRQLPEEGLKFMVYLQKENIIDESGMPKERFSAEFPKEGPSILRIQQVVRGDSAAYFCASSPTGGRYNEQFFGPGTRLTVL.

This clonotype was seen many times. CDR3 nucleotides: TGTGCCAGCAGTTACGGGACTAGCGGGGCAGATACGCAGTATTTT. Its protein product is CASSYGTSGADTQYF. V usage is TRBV6-2 or TRBV6-3 and J usage is TRBJ2-3; 13 nucleotides agree with TRBD2. The junction had 0 bases not matched to a gene; V was cut back by 2 bases and J by 4 bases. Germline V gene sequence: CDR1 MNHEY, CDR2 SVGEGT. CDR3 size: 15 residues.

This clonotype was observed many times. The chain carries TRBV20-1 and TRBJ1-2, with TRBD1 identical over 12 bases. The germline gives CDR1 DFQATT, CDR2 SNEGSKA (reference sequence). This CDR3 region has 16 residues. V lost 0 bases and J lost 7; bases outside the gene matches: 9. The CDR3 sequence: CSARDPGTGGKGGYTF. The CDR3, as DNA: TGCAGTGCTAGAGATCCCGGGACAGGGGGCAAGGGTGGCTACACCTTC.

This clonotype turned up a few times. The chain joins TRBV29-1 to TRBJ2-4; no definite D call. The ends were cut back, 7 bases at V and 2 bases at J, with 12 bases in the middle. This CDR3 has 13 amino acids. Looked up from germline, CDR1 is SQVTM and CDR2 is ANQGSEA. The CDR3 nucleotides are TGCAGCGCTGTATTTGGCTCCAAAAACATTCAGTACTTC. It codes for CSAVFGSKNIQYF.

The table lists this clonotype with many counts. This chain links TRBV11-2 with TRBJ2-5; D call uncertain. The V gene lost 3 bases and the J gene lost 5 bases, with 4 bases spanning the gap. CDR3 length: 11 residues. Germline CDR1 reads SGHAT; CDR2 reads FQNNGV. CDR3 region: CASSFSETQYF. The CDR3 nucleotides read TGTGCCAGCAGCTTTTCGGAGACCCAGTACTTC.

This chain joins TRBV20-1 and TRBJ2-5; tentatively, D is TRBD2 (5 bases). Trimming shortened V by 5 bases and J by 5 bases, and 12 bases separated the two germline ends. This CDR3 has 12 amino acids. From germline, CDR1 is DFQATT and CDR2 SNEGSKA (reference sequence). CDR3 residues: CSASDWKETQYF. For the CDR3, the DNA is TGCAGTGCTTCGGACTGGAAGGAGACCCAGTACTTC.

This clonotype was observed at least ten times. The V and J genes are TRBV7-2 and TRBJ1-2; 8 positions agree with TRBD1. The CDR3 has 15 amino acids. V gave up 0 bases and J gave up 3 bases; unmatched junction bases: 3. Germline CDR1 SGHTA, CDR2 FQGNSA. In DNA, the CDR3 is TGTGCCAGCAGCTTAGCTGGACAGGGTTACTATGGCTACACCTTC. Amino acid sequence: CASSLAGQGYYGYTF.

V usage is TRBV7-2 and J usage is TRBJ2-7; 7 nucleotides agree with TRBD1. Looked up from germline, CDR1 is SGHTA and CDR2 is FQGNSA. The CDR3 length is 14 residues. V lost 3 bases to trimming and J lost 3 bases; unmatched junction nucleotides: 5. The CDR3 coding sequence is TGTGCCAGCAGCTTTAAAGGGGGCGACTACGAGCAGTACTTC. It is translated as CASSFKGGDYEQYF.